The rows below give T cell receptor beta chains drawn from one sample of a study of CD4 and CD8 cells across lung adenocarcinoma regions. TCRdb recomputed calls from the PCR reads with MiXCR, one row per CDR3 protein. The sample yields fewer than 20,000 distinct CDR3 sequences, approximately 47% seen once. The sample consisted of CD8+ T cells from the center of a lung tumor. These receptor sequences come from a female donor with lung adenocarcinoma. The CD4 and CD8 labels of this study may be unreliable. CDR3s include the opening cysteine and the closing phenylalanine or tryptophan. D genes are given only for firm matches. Clone sizes are given selectively: once, few, many, or a class where the clone is expanded.

abundance: many
d_gene: -
j_gene: TRBJ2-1
v_gene: TRBV6-1
len: 12
CDR3aa: CASVTVINEQFF
CDR3nt: TGTGCCAGCGTCACGGTTATCAATGAGCAGTTCTTC

abundance: many
d_gene: -
j_gene: TRBJ2-1
v_gene: TRBV12-3/TRBV12-4
len: 16
CDR3aa: CASSFSGGQLDNEQFF
CDR3nt: TGTGCCAGCAGTTTTTCGGGCGGACAGTTGGACAATGAGCAGTTCTTC

abundance: -
d_gene: -
j_gene: TRBJ2-5
v_gene: TRBV6-5
len: 14
CDR3aa: CASSYSTYGDAQYF
CDR3nt: TGTGCCAGCAGTTACTCGACCTACGGGGACGCCCAGTACTTC

abundance: -
d_gene: -
j_gene: TRBJ2-7
v_gene: TRBV27
len: 15
CDR3aa: CATGLGGAYQETQYF
CDR3nt: TGTGCCACGGGTCTCGGGGGCGCTTACCAAGAGACGCAGTACTTC

abundance: -
d_gene: TRBD1
j_gene: TRBJ2-6
v_gene: TRBV12-3/TRBV12-4
len: 18
CDR3aa: CASNPWTGGRDGANVLTF
CDR3nt: TGTGCCAGCAATCCTTGGACAGGGGGCAGGGATGGGGCCAACGTCCTGACTTTC

abundance: -
d_gene: -
j_gene: TRBJ2-3
v_gene: TRBV6-1
len: 14
CDR3aa: CASTGTRATDTQYF
CDR3nt: TGTGCCAGCACCGGGACCAGAGCCACAGATACGCAGTATTTC

abundance: medium-sized
d_gene: -
j_gene: TRBJ2-2
v_gene: TRBV27
len: 15
CDR3aa: CASSLRGTNTGELFF
CDR3nt: TGTGCCAGCAGTCTACGGGGGACAAACACCGGGGAGCTGTTTTTT

abundance: few
d_gene: TRBD1
j_gene: TRBJ1-1
v_gene: TRBV10-1
len: 14
CDR3aa: CASTRDSTNTEAFF
CDR3nt: TGCGCCAGCACTCGGGACAGCACGAACACTGAAGCTTTCTTT

abundance: few
d_gene: -
j_gene: TRBJ2-5
v_gene: TRBV4-3
len: 14
CDR3aa: CASSQGLGRETQYF
CDR3nt: TGCGCCAGCAGCCAAGGTCTAGGGCGAGAGACCCAGTACTTC

abundance: many
d_gene: -
j_gene: TRBJ2-1
v_gene: TRBV25-1
len: 16
CDR3aa: CASSRATPGAYNEQFF
CDR3nt: TGTGCCAGCAGTCGCGCAACACCGGGTGCCTACAATGAGCAGTTCTTC

abundance: -
d_gene: TRBD1
j_gene: TRBJ2-2
v_gene: TRBV5-1
len: 15
CDR3aa: CASSGQGIGTGELFF
CDR3nt: TGCGCCAGCAGCGGACAGGGGATCGGCACCGGGGAGCTGTTTTTT

abundance: -
d_gene: -
j_gene: TRBJ2-3
v_gene: TRBV6-1
len: 15
CDR3aa: CARRLQGLSTDTQFF
CDR3nt: TGTGCCAGGCGTCTCCAGGGTCTGAGCACAGATACGCAGTTTTTT

abundance: -
d_gene: -
j_gene: TRBJ2-2
v_gene: TRBV27
len: 15
CDR3aa: CASSFGQGGTGELFF
CDR3nt: TGTGCCAGCAGTTTTGGGCAGGGAGGAACCGGGGAGCTGTTTTTT

abundance: -
d_gene: TRBD2
j_gene: TRBJ2-1
v_gene: TRBV10-1
len: 17
CDR3aa: CASSGLKVAGVYNEQFF
CDR3nt: TGCGCCAGCAGTGGGCTTAAGGTAGCGGGAGTTTACAATGAGCAGTTCTTC

abundance: -
d_gene: -
j_gene: TRBJ2-1
v_gene: TRBV11-2
len: 15
CDR3aa: CASSLGGRVSNEQFF
CDR3nt: TGTGCCAGCAGCTTAGGAGGCAGGGTTTCCAATGAGCAGTTCTTC

abundance: -
d_gene: -
j_gene: TRBJ2-1
v_gene: TRBV6-5
len: 14
CDR3aa: CASSYSEGAGEQFF
CDR3nt: TGTGCCAGCAGTTACTCGGAGGGGGCTGGGGAGCAGTTCTTC

abundance: once
d_gene: TRBD1
j_gene: TRBJ2-3
v_gene: TRBV19
len: 16
CDR3aa: CASSMRGTVGVETQYF
CDR3nt: TGTGCCAGTAGTATGCGAGGGACAGTTGGGGTGGAGACGCAGTATTTT

abundance: -
d_gene: TRBD1
j_gene: TRBJ1-5
v_gene: TRBV23-1
len: 14
CDR3aa: CASRDRRNNQPQHF
CDR3nt: TGCGCCAGCAGGGACAGGCGAAACAATCAGCCCCAGCATTTT

abundance: -
d_gene: -
j_gene: TRBJ2-7
v_gene: TRBV7-2
len: 14
CDR3aa: CASSPSAVSGEQYF
CDR3nt: TGTGCCAGCAGCCCAAGCGCGGTTTCGGGCGAGCAGTACTTC

abundance: many
d_gene: TRBD1
j_gene: TRBJ1-3
v_gene: TRBV27
len: 16
CDR3aa: CASSLSGRGFGNTIYF
CDR3nt: TGTGCCAGCAGTTTATCCGGCAGGGGGTTCGGAAACACCATATATTTT

abundance: -
d_gene: -
j_gene: TRBJ2-3
v_gene: TRBV5-4
len: 15
CDR3aa: CASSGGRQSKNTQYF
CDR3nt: TGTGCCAGCAGCGGGGGACGGCAAAGCAAAAATACTCAGTATTTT

abundance: once
d_gene: -
j_gene: TRBJ2-5
v_gene: TRBV6-1
len: 11
CDR3aa: CASRDQETQYF
CDR3nt: TGTGCCAGCAGAGACCAAGAGACCCAGTACTTC

abundance: few
d_gene: -
j_gene: TRBJ2-1
v_gene: TRBV6-1
len: 13
CDR3aa: CARGGSSYNEQFF
CDR3nt: TGTGCCAGAGGTGGGTCATCCTACAATGAGCAGTTCTTC

abundance: -
d_gene: -
j_gene: TRBJ1-2
v_gene: TRBV4-1
len: 11
CDR3aa: CASSQVGGYTF
CDR3nt: TGCGCCAGCAGCCAAGTTGGGGGCTACACCTTC

abundance: few
d_gene: -
j_gene: TRBJ2-7
v_gene: TRBV5-1
len: 14
CDR3aa: CASSASGLSYEQYF
CDR3nt: TGCGCCAGCAGCGCATCGGGACTGAGCTACGAGCAGTACTTC

abundance: -
d_gene: -
j_gene: TRBJ2-1
v_gene: TRBV27
len: 13
CDR3aa: CASSLPSQNEQFF
CDR3nt: TGTGCCAGCAGTTTACCATCGCAGAATGAGCAGTTCTTC

abundance: -
d_gene: -
j_gene: TRBJ2-3
v_gene: TRBV12-3/TRBV12-4
len: 14
CDR3aa: CGSRGVSATDTQYF
CDR3nt: TGTGGCAGCAGGGGGGTGTCTGCGACAGATACTCAGTATTTC

abundance: -
d_gene: TRBD1
j_gene: TRBJ2-5
v_gene: TRBV4-1
len: 17
CDR3aa: CACSQGVGGAAKDTQYF
CDR3nt: TGCGCCTGCAGCCAAGGGGTAGGGGGCGCGGCCAAAGACACCCAGTACTTC

abundance: many
d_gene: -
j_gene: TRBJ2-2
v_gene: TRBV7-7
len: 13
CDR3aa: CATGGENTGELFF
CDR3nt: TGTGCTACAGGGGGGGAGAACACCGGGGAGCTGTTTTTT

abundance: -
d_gene: -
j_gene: TRBJ1-2
v_gene: TRBV6-5
len: 16
CDR3aa: CASSYSPGLTNYGYTF
CDR3nt: TGTGCCAGCAGTTACTCTCCGGGACTTACTAACTATGGCTACACCTTC

abundance: few
d_gene: TRBD1
j_gene: TRBJ2-2
v_gene: TRBV6-4
len: 14
CDR3aa: CASSAQGAAGELFF
CDR3nt: TGTGCCAGCTCGGCACAGGGGGCAGCCGGGGAGCTGTTTTTT

abundance: -
d_gene: -
j_gene: TRBJ2-1
v_gene: TRBV4-1
len: 15
CDR3aa: CASSQEGTSPGEQFF
CDR3nt: TGCGCCAGCAGCCAAGAAGGGACTTCTCCGGGTGAGCAGTTCTTC

abundance: few
d_gene: -
j_gene: TRBJ2-3
v_gene: TRBV9
len: 15
CDR3aa: CASSVVGQTSDTQYF
CDR3nt: TGTGCCAGCAGCGTAGTTGGCCAAACATCAGATACGCAGTATTTT

abundance: -
d_gene: -
j_gene: TRBJ2-7
v_gene: TRBV7-2
len: 14
CDR3aa: CASSFRGNSYEQYF
CDR3nt: TGTGCCAGCAGCTTTCGGGGAAACTCCTACGAGCAGTACTTC

abundance: -
d_gene: -
j_gene: TRBJ2-1
v_gene: TRBV7-6
len: 15
CDR3aa: CASSTAGTLYNEQFF
CDR3nt: TGTGCCAGCAGCACCGCGGGGACCCTCTACAATGAGCAGTTCTTC

abundance: many
d_gene: -
j_gene: TRBJ2-3
v_gene: TRBV7-2
len: 12
CDR3aa: CASSPSTDTQYF
CDR3nt: TGTGCCAGCAGCCCTAGCACAGATACGCAGTATTTT

abundance: -
d_gene: TRBD2
j_gene: TRBJ2-1
v_gene: TRBV10-3
len: 17
CDR3aa: CAISDRRLAGDRYEQFF
CDR3nt: TGTGCCATCAGTGACCGCCGACTAGCGGGAGACCGGTATGAGCAGTTCTTC

abundance: few
d_gene: -
j_gene: TRBJ2-3
v_gene: TRBV12-3/TRBV12-4
len: 13
CDR3aa: CASGSGLTDTQYF
CDR3nt: TGTGCCAGCGGGAGCGGACTCACAGATACGCAGTATTTT

abundance: -
d_gene: -
j_gene: TRBJ1-2
v_gene: TRBV20-1
len: 12
CDR3aa: CSATANYYGYTF
CDR3nt: TGCAGTGCTACAGCAAACTACTATGGCTACACCTTC

abundance: -
d_gene: TRBD1
j_gene: TRBJ1-1
v_gene: TRBV7-2
len: 13
CDR3aa: CASSSDRFSEAFF
CDR3nt: TGTGCCAGCAGCTCGGACAGGTTCTCTGAAGCTTTCTTT

abundance: few
d_gene: TRBD1
j_gene: TRBJ1-4
v_gene: TRBV10-2
len: 14
CDR3aa: CASSERQGVEKLFF
CDR3nt: TGCGCCAGCAGTGAGAGACAGGGCGTTGAAAAACTGTTTTTT

abundance: -
d_gene: -
j_gene: TRBJ2-7
v_gene: TRBV27
len: 14
CDR3aa: CARRGGRAQDTQYF
CDR3nt: TGTGCGAGGCGTGGGGGCAGGGCCCAAGATACGCAGTACTTC

abundance: -
d_gene: -
j_gene: TRBJ1-1
v_gene: TRBV12-3/TRBV12-4
len: 15
CDR3aa: CASSFRSPTYTEAFF
CDR3nt: TGTGCCAGCAGTTTTAGGAGCCCGACCTACACTGAAGCTTTCTTT

abundance: -
d_gene: -
j_gene: TRBJ1-1
v_gene: TRBV19
len: 15
CDR3aa: CASSGAATGNTEAFF
CDR3nt: TGTGCCAGTAGTGGAGCGGCGACCGGTAACACTGAAGCTTTCTTT

abundance: once
d_gene: TRBD1
j_gene: TRBJ1-5
v_gene: TRBV6-2/TRBV6-3
len: 14
CDR3aa: CASSLTGRSQPQHF
CDR3nt: TGTGCCAGCAGTTTGACAGGGAGAAGTCAGCCCCAGCATTTT

abundance: -
d_gene: -
j_gene: TRBJ2-4
v_gene: TRBV10-3
len: 13
CDR3aa: CATLSPFIDIQYF
CDR3nt: TGTGCCACCCTCTCCCCCTTCATAGATATTCAGTACTTC

abundance: -
d_gene: -
j_gene: TRBJ2-3
v_gene: TRBV27
len: 13
CDR3aa: CASRTWATDTQYF
CDR3nt: TGTGCCAGCCGGACTTGGGCCACAGATACGCAGTATTTT

abundance: -
d_gene: -
j_gene: TRBJ2-1
v_gene: TRBV10-2
len: 13
CDR3aa: CASSSGTSIGQFF
CDR3nt: TGCGCCAGCAGTTCCGGGACCAGCATTGGGCAGTTCTTC

abundance: few
d_gene: TRBD2
j_gene: TRBJ2-3
v_gene: TRBV6-1
len: 19
CDR3aa: CASSPRLGTSGRTDNTQYF
CDR3nt: TGTGCCAGCAGTCCTCGCCTAGGAACTAGCGGGAGGACCGATAATACGCAGTATTTT

abundance: -
d_gene: TRBD2
j_gene: TRBJ2-3
v_gene: TRBV7-2
len: 17
CDR3aa: CASSLGTSGAHTDTQYF
CDR3nt: TGTGCCAGCAGCTTAGGAACTAGCGGGGCCCACACAGATACGCAGTATTTT

abundance: -
d_gene: TRBD1
j_gene: TRBJ2-7
v_gene: TRBV10-3
len: 14
CDR3aa: CAGTGAGGPDTQYF
CDR3nt: TGTGCGGGCACCGGGGCAGGGGGCCCAGATACGCAGTACTTC

abundance: few
d_gene: -
j_gene: TRBJ2-3
v_gene: TRBV7-6
len: 12
CDR3aa: CASSLVGDTQYF
CDR3nt: TGTGCCAGCAGCTTAGTAGGTGATACGCAGTATTTT

abundance: -
d_gene: TRBD1
j_gene: TRBJ2-2
v_gene: TRBV6-1
len: 17
CDR3aa: CASSPRPPGGAPGELFF
CDR3nt: TGTGCCAGCAGTCCCCGGCCTCCAGGGGGCGCTCCCGGGGAGCTGTTTTTT

abundance: -
d_gene: TRBD1
j_gene: TRBJ1-2
v_gene: TRBV6-1
len: 12
CDR3aa: CASIDRANGYTF
CDR3nt: TGTGCCAGCATTGACAGGGCGAATGGCTACACCTTC

abundance: -
d_gene: -
j_gene: TRBJ2-5
v_gene: TRBV6-1
len: 14
CDR3aa: CASRDQGSQETQYF
CDR3nt: TGTGCCAGCAGAGATCAGGGGAGCCAAGAGACCCAGTACTTC

abundance: -
d_gene: -
j_gene: TRBJ2-5
v_gene: TRBV4-1
len: 15
CDR3aa: CASSQDVVIQEKRYF
CDR3nt: TGCGCCAGCAGCCAAGACGTAGTGATACAGGAGAAGCGGTACTTC

abundance: -
d_gene: -
j_gene: TRBJ2-5
v_gene: TRBV10-1
len: 14
CDR3aa: CAGIGGREEETQYF
CDR3nt: TGCGCGGGGATCGGGGGCCGTGAGGAAGAGACGCAGTACTTC